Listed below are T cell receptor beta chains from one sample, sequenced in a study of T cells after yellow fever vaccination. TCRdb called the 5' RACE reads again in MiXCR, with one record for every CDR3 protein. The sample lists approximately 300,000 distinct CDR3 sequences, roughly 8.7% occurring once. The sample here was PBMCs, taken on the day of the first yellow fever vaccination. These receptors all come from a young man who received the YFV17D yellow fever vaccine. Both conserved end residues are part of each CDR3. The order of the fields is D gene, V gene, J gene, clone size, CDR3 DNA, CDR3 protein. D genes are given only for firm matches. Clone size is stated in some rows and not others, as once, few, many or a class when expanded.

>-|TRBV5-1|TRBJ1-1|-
TGCGCCAGCAGCTTGGACCCAGGGACTATGTCGGCTGAAGCTTTCTTT
CASSLDPGTMSAEAFF
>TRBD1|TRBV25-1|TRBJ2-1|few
TGTGCCAGCAGTGATCCCCGACAGGGGGGATACAATGAGCAGTTCTTC
CASSDPRQGGYNEQFF
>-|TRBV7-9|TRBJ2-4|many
TGTGCCAGCACCCCTCCAGAGGAACTAGCCAAAAACATTCAGTACTTC
CASTPPEELAKNIQYF
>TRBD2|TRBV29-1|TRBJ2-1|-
TGCAGCGGCCTCTGGGGGGGGAATGAGCAGTTCTTC
CSGLWGGNEQFF
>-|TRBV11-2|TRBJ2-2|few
TGTGCCAGCAGCTTAGGGTACAGGGCGGACACCGGGGAGCTGTTTTTT
CASSLGYRADTGELFF
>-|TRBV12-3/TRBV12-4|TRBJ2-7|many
TGTGCCAGCTTAGGTGACTCCTACGAGCAGTACTTC
CASLGDSYEQYF
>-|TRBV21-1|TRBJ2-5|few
TGTGCCAGCAGCGCCCGGTCGGGGGACCAAGAGACCCAGTACTTC
CASSARSGDQETQYF
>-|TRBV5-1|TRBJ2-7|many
TGCGCCAGCAGCTGGAGACCCGTATCCTACGAGCAGTACTTC
CASSWRPVSYEQYF
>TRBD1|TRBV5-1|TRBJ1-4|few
TGCGCCAGCAGCTTGGGGACAGGGGTGGATGAAAAACTGTTTTTT
CASSLGTGVDEKLFF
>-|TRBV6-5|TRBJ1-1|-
TGTGCCAGCAGTTACTCTTACGGGAACACTGAAGCTTTCTTT
CASSYSYGNTEAFF
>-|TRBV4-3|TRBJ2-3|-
TGCGCCAGCAGCCAGGCAACGGGGCGAACAGATACGCAGTATTTT
CASSQATGRTDTQYF
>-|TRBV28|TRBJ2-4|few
TGTGCCAGCAGTTCCAGCCTAGCCCCGGGGACCTTGTCCTACATTCAGTACTTC
CASSSSLAPGTLSYIQYF
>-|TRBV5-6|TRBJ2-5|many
TGTGCCAGCAGCTTCTGGTCAGGAAGACAAGAGACCCAGTACTTC
CASSFWSGRQETQYF
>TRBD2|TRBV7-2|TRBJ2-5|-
TGTGCCAGCACCGTCGGCGGGGGGAAAGAGACCCAGTACTTC
CASTVGGGKETQYF
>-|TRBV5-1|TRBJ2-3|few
TGCGCCAGCGTAGAGGGATCTCACACAGATACGCAGTATTTT
CASVEGSHTDTQYF
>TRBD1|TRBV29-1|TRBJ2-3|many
TGCAGCGTCCGACAGGGGTCACAGGATACGCAGTATTTT
CSVRQGSQDTQYF
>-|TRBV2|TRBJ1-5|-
TGTGCCAGCAGTGGGGGGGCAGCTAATCAGCCCCAGCATTTT
CASSGGAANQPQHF
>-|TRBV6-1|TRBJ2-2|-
TGTGCCAGCAGTCCCTCCAGGGGATCCGAGGCCACCGGGGAGCTGTTTTTT
CASSPSRGSEATGELFF
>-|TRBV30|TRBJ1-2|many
TGTGCCTGGGACAGAGGCTATGGCTACACCTTC
CAWDRGYGYTF
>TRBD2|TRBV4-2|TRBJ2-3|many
TGTGCCAGCAGCCAGGCTACTAGCGGGGGGGGCACAGATACGCAGTATTTT
CASSQATSGGGTDTQYF
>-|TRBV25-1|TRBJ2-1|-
TGTGCCAGCGCCGGACTAACAGGCGACTCCTACAATGAGCAGTTCTTC
CASAGLTGDSYNEQFF
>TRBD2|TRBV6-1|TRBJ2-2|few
TGTGCCAGCAGGCCCGGGACTAGCGGCAACACCGGGGAGCTGTTTTTT
CASRPGTSGNTGELFF
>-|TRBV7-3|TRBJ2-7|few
TGTGCCAGCAGCTTAACCCCATTTCACGAGCAGTACTTC
CASSLTPFHEQYF
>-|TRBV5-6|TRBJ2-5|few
TGTGCCAGCAGCTGGGGGACCCAAGGGACCCAGTACTTC
CASSWGTQGTQYF